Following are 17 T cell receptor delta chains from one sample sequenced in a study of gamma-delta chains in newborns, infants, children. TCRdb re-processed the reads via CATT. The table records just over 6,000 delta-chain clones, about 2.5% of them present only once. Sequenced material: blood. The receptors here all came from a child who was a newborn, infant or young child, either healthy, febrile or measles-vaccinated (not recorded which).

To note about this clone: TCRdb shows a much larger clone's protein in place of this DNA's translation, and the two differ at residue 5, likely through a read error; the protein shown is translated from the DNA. The CDR3 DNA reads TGTGCCTGTGACCCCGGGGATACGAGGTCCTGGGACACCCGACAGATGTTTTTC. As protein: CACDPGDTRSWDTRQMFF. The genes are TRDV2 and TRDJ3; 9 bases agree with TRDD3. The J segment lost 1 base and the V segment lost 3 bases, leaving 6 bases of the junction unmatched. Per germline, CDR1 GEAIGNYY and CDR2 EKD. This CDR3 is 18 amino acids long.

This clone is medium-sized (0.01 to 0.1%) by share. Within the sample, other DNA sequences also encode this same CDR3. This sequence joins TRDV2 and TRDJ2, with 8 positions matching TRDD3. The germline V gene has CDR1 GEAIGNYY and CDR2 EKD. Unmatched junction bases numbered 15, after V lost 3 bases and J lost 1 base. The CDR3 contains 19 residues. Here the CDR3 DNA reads TGTGCCTGTGACGGGCTAGATTTCGGGGATACAGGTTTGACAGCACAACTCTTCTTT. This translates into CACDGLDFGDTGLTAQLFF.

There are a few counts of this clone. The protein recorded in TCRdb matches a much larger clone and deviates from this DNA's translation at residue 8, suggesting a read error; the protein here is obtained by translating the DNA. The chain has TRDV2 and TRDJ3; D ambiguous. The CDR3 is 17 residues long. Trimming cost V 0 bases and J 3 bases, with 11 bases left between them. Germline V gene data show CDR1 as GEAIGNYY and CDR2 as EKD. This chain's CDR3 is CACDTVGRYWDTRQMFF. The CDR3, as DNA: TGTGCCTGTGACACCGTTGGGAGATACTGGGACACCCGACAGATGTTTTTC.

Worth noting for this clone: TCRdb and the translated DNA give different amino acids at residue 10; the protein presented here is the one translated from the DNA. The CDR3 DNA reads TGTGCCTGTGACACCATTAGCTCCTGGGGCACCCGACAGATGTTTTTC. This sequence encodes CACDTISSWGTRQMFF. This chain links TRDV2 with TRDJ3; tentative D call: TRDD3 (6 bases). Germline V lookup: CDR1 GEAIGNYY, CDR2 EKD. This CDR3 spans 16 amino acids.

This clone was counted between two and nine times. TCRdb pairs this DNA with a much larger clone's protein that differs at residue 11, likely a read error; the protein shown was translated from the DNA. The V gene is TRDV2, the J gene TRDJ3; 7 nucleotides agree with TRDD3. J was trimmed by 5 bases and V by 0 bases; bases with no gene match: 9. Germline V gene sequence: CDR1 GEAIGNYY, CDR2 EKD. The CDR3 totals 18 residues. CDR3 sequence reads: CACDTVLGMSRDTRQMFF. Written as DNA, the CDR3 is TGTGCCTGTGACACCGTACTGGGGATGTCCCGGGACACCCGACAGATGTTTTTC.

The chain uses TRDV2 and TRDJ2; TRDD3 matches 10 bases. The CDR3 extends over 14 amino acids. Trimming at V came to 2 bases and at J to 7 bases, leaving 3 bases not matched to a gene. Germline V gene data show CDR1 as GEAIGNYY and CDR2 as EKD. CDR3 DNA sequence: TGTGCCTGTGACAACCTGGGGGATATAGCACAACTCTTCTTT. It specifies CACDNLGDIAQLFF.

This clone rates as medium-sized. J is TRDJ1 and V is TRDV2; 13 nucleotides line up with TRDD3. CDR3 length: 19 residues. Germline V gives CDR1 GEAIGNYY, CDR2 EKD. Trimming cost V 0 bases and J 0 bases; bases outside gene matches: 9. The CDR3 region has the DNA TGTGCCTGTGACACCCTACTGGGGGATACGCGTGAGTACACCGATAAACTCATCTTT. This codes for CACDTLLGDTREYTDKLIF.

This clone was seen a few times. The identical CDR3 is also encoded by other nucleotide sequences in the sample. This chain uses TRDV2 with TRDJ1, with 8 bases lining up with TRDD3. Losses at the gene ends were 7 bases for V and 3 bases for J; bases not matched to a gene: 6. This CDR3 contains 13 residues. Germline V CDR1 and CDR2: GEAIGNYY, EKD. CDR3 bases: TGTGCCTGCGACGGGATACGCGCCGATAAACTCATCTTT. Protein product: CACDGIRADKLIF.

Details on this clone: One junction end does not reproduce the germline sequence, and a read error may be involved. Written as DNA, the CDR3 is TGTGCCCGTGAGTACTGGGGGAGCTCCTGGGACACCCGACGGATGTTTTTC. It yields the protein CAREYWGSSWDTRRMFF. The chain carries TRDV2 and TRDJ3, with TRDD3 identical over 9 bases. The CDR3 has 17 amino acids. Germline CDR1 is GEAIGNYY and CDR2 is EKD.

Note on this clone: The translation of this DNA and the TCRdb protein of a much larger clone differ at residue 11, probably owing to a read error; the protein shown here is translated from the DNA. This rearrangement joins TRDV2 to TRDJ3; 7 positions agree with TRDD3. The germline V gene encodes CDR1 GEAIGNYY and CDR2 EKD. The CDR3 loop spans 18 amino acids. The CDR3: CACDTWGTSSRDTRQMFF. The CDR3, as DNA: TGTGCCTGTGACACCTGGGGGACGTCCTCCCGGGACACCCGACAGATGTTTTTC.

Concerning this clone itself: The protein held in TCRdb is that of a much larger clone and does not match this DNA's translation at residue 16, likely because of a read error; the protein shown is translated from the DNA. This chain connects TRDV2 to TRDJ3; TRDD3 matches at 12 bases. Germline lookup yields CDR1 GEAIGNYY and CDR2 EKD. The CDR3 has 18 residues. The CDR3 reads CACDNTGGYSWDTRQVFF. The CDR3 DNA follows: TGTGCCTGTGACAATACTGGGGGATACTCCTGGGACACCCGACAGGTGTTTTTC.

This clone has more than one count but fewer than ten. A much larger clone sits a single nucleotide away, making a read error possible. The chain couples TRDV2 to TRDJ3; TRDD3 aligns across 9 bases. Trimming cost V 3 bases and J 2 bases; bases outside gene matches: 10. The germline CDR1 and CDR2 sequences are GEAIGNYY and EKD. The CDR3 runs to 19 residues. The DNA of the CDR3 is TGTGCCTGTGACGCCGCCGGGGGATACAACCCCTGGGACACCCGACAGATGTTTTTC. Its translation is CACDAAGGYNPWDTRQMFF.

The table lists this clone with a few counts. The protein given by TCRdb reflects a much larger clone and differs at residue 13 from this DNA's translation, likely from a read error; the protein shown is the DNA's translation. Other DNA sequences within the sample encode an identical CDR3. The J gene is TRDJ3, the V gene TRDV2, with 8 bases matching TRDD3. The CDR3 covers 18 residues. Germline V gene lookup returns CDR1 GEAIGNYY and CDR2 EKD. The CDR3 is CACDTVWGSSWDARQMFF. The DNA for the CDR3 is TGTGCCTGTGACACCGTCTGGGGGAGCTCCTGGGACGCCCGACAGATGTTTTTC.

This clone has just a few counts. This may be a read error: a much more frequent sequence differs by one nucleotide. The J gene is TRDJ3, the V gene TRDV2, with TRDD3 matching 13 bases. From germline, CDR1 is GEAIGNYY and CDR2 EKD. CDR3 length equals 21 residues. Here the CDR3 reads CACDSVLGDTGSSWDTRLMFF. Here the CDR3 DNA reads TGTGCCTGTGACTCAGTACTGGGGGATACGGGAAGCTCCTGGGACACCCGACTGATGTTTTTC.

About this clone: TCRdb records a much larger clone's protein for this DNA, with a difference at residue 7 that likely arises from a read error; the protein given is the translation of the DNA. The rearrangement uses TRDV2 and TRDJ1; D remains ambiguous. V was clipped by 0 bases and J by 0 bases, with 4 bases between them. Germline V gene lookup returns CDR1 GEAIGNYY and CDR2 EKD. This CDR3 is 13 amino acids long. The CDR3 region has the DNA TGTGCCTGTGACACCTGGAACACCGATAAACTCATCTTT. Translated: CACDTWNTDKLIF.

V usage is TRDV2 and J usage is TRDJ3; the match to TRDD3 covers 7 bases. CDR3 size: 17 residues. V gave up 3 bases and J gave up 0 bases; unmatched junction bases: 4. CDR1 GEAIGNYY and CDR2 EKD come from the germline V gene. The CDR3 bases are TGTGCCTGTGACCTACTGGGGAGCTCCTGGGACACCCGACAGATGTTTTTC. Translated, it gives CACDLLGSSWDTRQMFF.

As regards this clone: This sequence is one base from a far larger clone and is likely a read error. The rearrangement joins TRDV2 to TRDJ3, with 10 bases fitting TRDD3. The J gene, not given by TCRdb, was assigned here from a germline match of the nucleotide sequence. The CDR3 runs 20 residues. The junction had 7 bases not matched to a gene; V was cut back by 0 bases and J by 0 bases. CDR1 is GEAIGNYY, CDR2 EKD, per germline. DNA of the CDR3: TGTGCCTGTGACACCGTACGGGGGGATACGCGCTCCTGGGACACCCGACAGATGTTTTTC. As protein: CACDTVRGDTRSWDTRQMFF.